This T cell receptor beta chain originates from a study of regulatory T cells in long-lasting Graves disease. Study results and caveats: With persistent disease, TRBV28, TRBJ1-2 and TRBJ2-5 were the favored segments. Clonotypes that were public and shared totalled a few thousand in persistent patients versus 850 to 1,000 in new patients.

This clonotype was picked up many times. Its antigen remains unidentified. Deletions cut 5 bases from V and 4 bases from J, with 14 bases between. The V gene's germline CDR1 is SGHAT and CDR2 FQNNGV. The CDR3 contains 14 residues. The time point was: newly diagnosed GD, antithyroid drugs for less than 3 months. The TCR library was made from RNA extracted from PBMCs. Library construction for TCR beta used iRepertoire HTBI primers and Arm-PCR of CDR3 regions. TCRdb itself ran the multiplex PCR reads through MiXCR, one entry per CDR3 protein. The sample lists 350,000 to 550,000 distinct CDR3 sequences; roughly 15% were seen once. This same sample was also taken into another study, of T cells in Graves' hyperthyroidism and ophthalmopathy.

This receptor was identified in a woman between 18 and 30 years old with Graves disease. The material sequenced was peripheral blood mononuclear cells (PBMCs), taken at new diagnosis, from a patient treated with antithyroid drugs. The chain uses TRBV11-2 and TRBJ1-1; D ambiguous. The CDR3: CASSLLKGITEAFF. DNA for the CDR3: TGTGCCAGCAGCCTTTTAAAGGGTATCACTGAAGCTTTCTTT. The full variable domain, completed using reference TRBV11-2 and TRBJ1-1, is EAGVAQSPRYKIIEKRQSVAFWCNPISGHATLYWYQQILGQGPKLLIQFQNNGVVDDSQLPKDRFSAERLKGVDSTLKIQPAKLEDSAVYLCASSLLKGITEAFFGQGTRLTVV.